This entry concerns a single T cell receptor beta chain. It lacks a known antigen. No much larger clone exists at a distance of one base, and base qualities are not known. Other DNA sequences in this sample translate to the same CDR3. TCR CDR3 regions were amplified from genomic DNA by multiplex PCR using the deep immunoSEQ assay. Genomic DNA extracted from each cell subset was distributed evenly over all wells of several immunoSEQ 96-well plates, and each plate served as one replicate. For sorted subsets, roughly 190 ng of genomic DNA, equivalent to some 33,000 T cell genomes, went into each replicate PCR. Purified libraries were quantified with a Qubit 3.0 fluorometer, sized on a Bioanalyzer 2100, and re-quantified with the KAPA Library Quantification kit. Every immunoSEQ 96-well plate was sequenced on a separate single-read 150-cycle Illumina NextSeq 550 flow cell. Concerning the study's data processing: The immunoSEQ output contained only junctional sequences without quality scores, so filtering could not match that applied to full-length reads. Sequences were annotated with PyIR, a Python wrapper for IgBLAST v1.9, using IMGT germline references to assign V/J genes and CDR3. Any read was removed if the V/J assignment was weak (E-value above 1e-6), the CDR3 was missing, or the read contained stop codons, out-of-frame junctions, or ambiguous translated residues. V3J clonotypes were defined as sequences sharing an identical inferred V gene, J gene, and CDR3 amino acid sequence. To compute the percentage overlap between repertoires, the number of shared unique clonotypes was divided by the size of the smaller repertoire. Richness of each repertoire was evaluated using RTK rarefaction, the Chao1 estimator, and Recon v2.1 estimates of unobserved clonotypes. For all TCRbeta clonotypes obtained by the gDNA method from four donors, generation probabilities were computed with OLGA. Held by TCRdb, this immuneACCESS table contains in-frame sequences only and omits some clones. Under half of the omission traces to an unresolved V gene where checked; the cause of the rest is unknown. V and J calls and clone size are as listed in that table; D and trimming were resolved from the DNA. The sample contains about 2.3 million clones, less than 95% of them found a single time. The ten biggest clones cover 0.37% of the sample.

V is pruned by 3 bases and J by 1 base, leaving 0 bases of the junction without a gene match. The CDR3 covers 13 residues, taking in both the cysteine and the phenylalanine. Only the CDR3 part of the read is kept: 39 bases, read in frame from the first base. Via the germline V gene, CDR1 is SGHRS and CDR2 YFSETQ. The donors were healthy, HIV-negative adults who had no recently reported acute infections or vaccinations. Every donor was a Caucasian adult living in Nashville, Tennessee, USA. CD4+ T cells were enriched by magnetic negative selection; naive cells were then positively selected on CD45RA, and the negative fraction formed the memory subset. After blood collection by leukapheresis, PBMCs were isolated using Ficoll-Histopaque density gradient centrifugation and then cryopreserved in the vapor phase of liquid nitrogen. Purity and quantity of every magnetically sorted T cell population were checked by analytical flow cytometry. Genomic DNA was isolated from every sorted fraction and measured by UV absorbance on a Nanodrop 2000c.

This specimen comes from a study of shared clonotypes between healthy human individuals (TCRdb year 2020). As for the study more broadly: The cohort included three men and a couple of women between 18 and 49 years of age. Leukapheresis yielded between about 0.94 and 10 billion PBMCs per donor. Per donor, three plates each were used for CD4 naive and CD4 memory, two for CD8 naive, and one for CD8 memory. To estimate repertoire size and how much clonotype sharing occurs between individuals, the study deeply sequenced the blood TCR repertoires of five healthy adults. Libraries were prepared and TCR repertoires were sequenced by different laboratories using diverse techniques, in order to increase sequencing depth and limit assay-specific biases.

What the work shows at the level of the full study, not this receptor alone: Sampling was limited to blood, and TCR repertoires in tissue likely differ from TCR repertoires in blood. Compared with non-shared clonotypes, clonotypes shared by all four sorted-subset donors had higher generation probabilities. Based on pairwise subsampling, the degree of clonotype sharing among donors was expected to be affected by sequencing depth. Even with the large sequencing depth, rarefaction of the sorted-subset datasets indicated that sequencing was incomplete. About 4.5% of naive CD4, 3.5% of naive CD8, about 2.1% of memory CD4, and 0.35% to 0.5% of memory CD8 clonotypes were shared across several donors. Estimated clonotype richness was generally larger for naive than for memory subsets. The genetic and exposure-history diversity represented was limited by the small number of donors.

The clonotype was recovered from a man between 18 and 29 years old in good health. Some clones in this sample may be carry-over from other donors' samples. The sample comprised naive CD4+ T cells from PBMCs. What the cell subset or site label conveys for this sample: CD45RA+ positively selected. Recombination joined TRBV5-1 with TRBJ2-5; a stretch of 7 junction bases matches TRBD2. The CDR3 here reads CASSWGGQETQYF. The base sequence is TGCGCCAGCAGCTGGGGGGGCCAAGAGACCCAGTACTTC.